Shown below are 25 T cell receptor beta chains from a single sample sequenced in a study of T cell responses to AZD1222 COVID-19 vaccine (dated by TCRdb to the early 2020s). Libraries came from the immunoSEQ multiplex PCR assay. TCRdb carries this immuneACCESS record with in-frame sequences only. Its versions omit some clonotypes, under half of them owing to an unresolved V gene in the studies checked, with the rest unexplained. The sample table records some 110,000 clones; approximately 88% of these occur just once. The ten biggest clones cover 7% to 10% of the sample. The intended sense of this specimen's time point label: baseline before first vaccination. The source material was peripheral blood, sampled on day 0 of AZD1222 vaccination. The receptors were sampled from an adult in good health.

The V call is TRBV5-6, the J call TRBJ1-6; weak D call: TRBD1 (5 bases). The CDR3 is 12 residues long. Trimming pared 5 bases from V and 11 bases from J, leaving 11 bases between. Per the germline V gene, CDR1 is SGHDT and CDR2 is YYEEEE. CDR3 amino acids: CASRRQRTPLHF. CDR3 bases: TGTGCCAGCAGAAGACAGCGAACACCCCTCCACTTT.

The chain is built from TRBV7-2 and TRBJ2-3, with TRBD1 as a possible D gene (5 bases). Trimming removed 5 bases from V and 3 bases from J, with 9 bases in between. CDR1 and CDR2 from the germline V gene are SGHTA and FQGNSA. The CDR3 spans 13 residues. The CDR3: CASSTRQTDTQYF. In nucleotides, the CDR3 is TGTGCCAGCAGCACAAGACAGACAGATACGCAGTATTTT.

The rearrangement joins TRBV4-2 to TRBJ2-2; a weak D match, TRBD1 (5 bases). Deletions cut 8 bases from V and 8 bases from J, with 15 bases between. The germline V gene encodes CDR1 LGHNA and CDR2 YNFKEQ. The CDR3 runs to 13 residues. Written as DNA, the CDR3 is TGTGCCAGCCGGCGGCAGGGTGGTGGGGAGCTGTTTTTT. It is translated as CASRRQGGGELFF.

This clone was seen a single time. The chain carries TRBV13 and TRBJ2-1, with D hard to call. This CDR3 has 14 amino acids. V was pared by 5 bases and J by 8 bases, with 16 bases between. Germline CDR1 reads PRHDT; CDR2 reads FYEKMQ (reference sequence). The CDR3 coding sequence is TGTGCCAGCAGCGATAGGACGAGAGACCATGAGCAGTTCTTC. This encodes CASSDRTRDHEQFF.

J is TRBJ2-7 and V is TRBV5-4; D possibly corresponds to TRBD2 (6 bases). CDR1 and CDR2 from the germline V gene are SGHNT and YYREEE (reference sequence). Trimming left V 0 bases short and J 2 bases short, with 12 bases between. CDR3 length: 15 residues. CDR3 sequence: CASSLGPGGAYEQYF. The CDR3 region has the DNA TGTGCCAGCAGCTTGGGACCCGGCGGGGCCTACGAGCAGTACTTC.

The rearrangement joins TRBV12-2 to TRBJ2-1. TRBV12-2 is recorded as a pseudogene. The CDR3 has 13 amino acids. The CDR3 sequence: CASRLFFRARWFF. For the CDR3, the DNA is TGTGCAAGTCGCTTATTTTTTAGGGCTCGGTGGTTCTTC.

This clone appeared once. V gene TRBV28 combines with J gene TRBJ2-1; 10 positions match TRBD2. Germline CDR1 MDHEN, CDR2 SYDVKM. This CDR3 region has 15 residues. V gave up 5 bases and J gave up 4 bases; unmatched junction bases: 5. CDR3: CASSETSGLYNEQFF. The CDR3 DNA is TGTGCCAGCAGTGAGACTAGCGGGCTTTACAATGAGCAGTTCTTC.

The CDR3 sequence is CASSVGGWDEKLFF. DNA of the CDR3: TGTGCCAGCAGCGTAGGAGGCTGGGATGAAAAACTGTTTTTT. The chain carries TRBV9 and TRBJ1-4, with no clear D. CDR1 is SGDLS, CDR2 YYNGEE, per germline. CDR3 length: 14 residues. V lost 0 bases and J lost 6, with 9 bases in between. Complete variable domain (other parts from reference TRBV9 and TRBJ1-4): DSGVTQTPKHLITATGQRVTLRCSPRSGDLSVYWYQQSLDQGLQFLIQYYNGEERAKGNILERFSAQQFPDLHSELNLSSLELGDSALYFCASSVGGWDEKLFFGSGTQLSVL.

V and J are TRBV6-5 and TRBJ1-2; tentative D call: TRBD1 (5 bases). This CDR3 region has 12 residues. The V end lost 10 bases, the J end lost 0 bases, and 9 bases lay between the germline ends. The germline V gene has CDR1 MNHEY and CDR2 SVGAGI. The CDR3 protein is CATRAPNYGYTF. The CDR3 DNA reads TGTGCCACCAGGGCGCCTAACTATGGCTACACCTTC.

The V gene is TRBV6-2 or TRBV6-3, the J gene TRBJ2-5, with 11 bases lining up with TRBD2. CDR1 MNHEY and CDR2 SVGEGT come from the germline V gene. The CDR3 runs to 16 residues. The junction had 7 bases not matched to a gene; V was cut back by 6 bases and J by 1 base. The CDR3 is CASSHPGLAVQETQYF. DNA for the CDR3: TGTGCCAGCAGCCACCCGGGACTAGCGGTCCAAGAGACCCAGTACTTC.

A single count supports this clone. The chain links TRBV4-1 to TRBJ1-6, with TRBD1 matching 9 bases. The length of the CDR3 is 16 residues. J lost 10 bases, V lost 0 bases, and 7 bases had no gene match. Germline CDR1 MGHRA, CDR2 YSYEKL. CDR3 in amino acids: CASSQDENRGRSPLHF. The CDR3 DNA is TGCGCCAGCAGCCAAGATGAGAACAGGGGGCGATCACCCCTCCACTTT.

The chain recombines TRBV18 with TRBJ2-3, with D unresolved. V was trimmed by 6 bases and J by 3 bases, leaving 16 bases between them. The germline V gene has CDR1 KGHSH and CDR2 LQKENI. The CDR3 contains 15 residues. The CDR3 loop reads CASSQWTENTDTQYF. For the CDR3, the DNA is TGTGCCAGCTCGCAATGGACGGAAAATACAGATACGCAGTATTTT.

V usage is TRBV4-2 and J usage is TRBJ2-7; D is perhaps TRBD1 or TRBD2 (6 bases each). V was shortened by 3 bases and J by 7 bases, with 22 bases between the two germline ends. The CDR3 contains 16 residues. CDR1 and CDR2 (germline): LGHNA, YNFKEQ. The CDR3 protein is CASSHEGGGRSGEQYF. The CDR3 DNA sequence: TGTGCCAGCAGCCACGAAGGGGGAGGACGATCGGGAGAGCAGTACTTC.

The chain carries TRBV27 and TRBJ2-1; 8 nucleotides match TRBD2. The germline gives CDR1 MNHEY, CDR2 SMNVEV (reference sequence). Trimming at V came to 6 bases and at J to 9 bases, leaving 7 bases not matched to a gene. This CDR3 is built from 13 residues. The CDR3 DNA follows: TGTGCCAGCAGACGAGCGGGAGTCGGTGAGCAGTTCTTC. As protein: CASRRAGVGEQFF.

This chain uses TRBV7-2 with TRBJ1-3; D perhaps matches TRBD1 (5 bases). This CDR3 has 15 amino acids. Trimming removed 1 base at V and 3 bases at J, with 10 bases between. The germline gives CDR1 SGHTA, CDR2 FQGNSA. The chain's CDR3 is CASSLVETDGNTIYF. DNA for the CDR3: TGTGCCAGCAGCTTAGTGGAGACAGATGGAAACACCATATATTTT.

The rearrangement uses TRBV9 and TRBJ2-3, with a tentative D call TRBD1 (6 bases). Germline-derived CDR1 and CDR2 are SGDLS and YYNGEE. Trimming removed 2 bases from V and 2 bases from J, with 15 bases in between. There are 16 residues in the CDR3. For the CDR3, the DNA is TGTGCCAGCAGCGTCATGGGGGCCAACCCCACAGATACGCAGTATTTT. Its protein product is CASSVMGANPTDTQYF.

This chain uses TRBV4-2 with TRBJ2-3; 14 bases agree with TRBD2. The CDR3 totals 20 residues. Losses at the gene ends were 4 bases for V and 0 bases for J; bases not matched to a gene: 12. CDR1 and CDR2 from the germline V gene are LGHNA and YNFKEQ. DNA of the CDR3: TGTGCCAGCAGCCCTGCGAGACTAGCGGGAGGGCCTTCTAGCACAGATACGCAGTATTTT. Its protein is CASSPARLAGGPSSTDTQYF.

This clone was seen once. In the same sample, other DNA sequences code for this CDR3. The rearrangement uses TRBV7-2 and TRBJ1-5, with D tentatively TRBD1 (5 bases). Germline V gene sequence: CDR1 SGHTA, CDR2 FQGNSA. Trimming stripped 5 bases from V and 1 base from J, with 12 bases between. The CDR3 loop spans 15 amino acids. As DNA, the CDR3 is TGTGCCAGCAGCCTTGGACAAAACAGCAATCAGCCCCAGCATTTT. It encodes CASSLGQNSNQPQHF.

The chain recombines TRBV30 with TRBJ2-7; D is uncertain. CDR1 and CDR2 from the germline V gene are GTSNPN and SVGIG (reference sequence). Trimming took 0 bases from V and 7 from J, leaving 7 bases between them. CDR3 length: 11 amino acids. CDR3 sequence (DNA): TGTGCCTGGAGTGTACAAGGAGAGCAGTACTTC. As protein: CAWSVQGEQYF.

This chain joins TRBV4-2 and TRBJ1-5; 9 positions match TRBD1. The CDR3 runs 20 residues. J lost 2 bases, V lost 0 bases, and 14 bases had no gene match. From germline, CDR1 is LGHNA and CDR2 YNFKEQ. The CDR3 DNA sequence: TGTGCCAGCAGCCAAGATGGGGGGACAGGGATTAGTGGGGGCAATCAGCCCCAGCATTTT. Residues: CASSQDGGTGISGGNQPQHF.

The CDR3 DNA reads as TGTGCCAGTAGTATAGTAGAGGGACTAGCGGGAGCAGATACGCAGTATTTT. As protein: CASSIVEGLAGADTQYF. The J gene is TRBJ2-3, the V gene TRBV19; TRBD2 matches at 14 bases. V lost 1 base, J lost 4 bases, and 4 bases stayed unmatched. Germline CDR1 is LNHDA and CDR2 is SQIVND (reference sequence). This CDR3 has 17 residues. Together with reference TRBV19 and TRBJ2-3, the CDR3 gives the full variable domain: DGGITQSPKYLFRKEGQNVTLSCEQNLNHDAMYWYRQDPGQGLRLIYYSQIVNDFQKGDIAEGYSVSREKKESFPLTVTSAQKNPTAFYLCASSIVEGLAGADTQYFGPGTRLTVL.

The V and J genes are TRBV12-3 or TRBV12-4 and TRBJ2-2, with a tentative D call TRBD2 (5 bases). V shed 8 bases and J shed 3 bases, with 10 bases lying between them. The length of the CDR3 is 13 residues. The DNA of the CDR3 is TGTGCCAGCCGGGATTCTTACACCGGGGAGCTGTTTTTT. Translated, it gives CASRDSYTGELFF.

The chain is built from TRBV19 and TRBJ2-1; D is uncertain. This CDR3 comprises 13 residues. Per the germline V gene, CDR1 is LNHDA and CDR2 is SQIVND (reference sequence). V was trimmed by 1 base and J by 3 bases, leaving 4 bases between them. CDR3 bases: TGTGCCAGTAGTATAGGGTACTACAATGAGCAGTTCTTC. Translated, it gives CASSIGYYNEQFF.

This rearrangement joins TRBV5-1 to TRBJ1-1; D remains ambiguous. The CDR3 length is 15 residues. The germline gives CDR1 SGHRS, CDR2 YFSETQ. Between the trimmed V and J ends, which lost 1 base and 5 bases, there was a span of 15 bases. The CDR3 region is CASSLSKSVGTEAFF. The DNA for the CDR3 is TGCGCCAGCAGCTTGTCTAAAAGTGTGGGTACTGAAGCTTTCTTT.

The chain uses TRBV19 and TRBJ2-1; no reliable D call. Germline CDR1 LNHDA, CDR2 SQIVND (reference sequence). Deletions cut 6 bases from V and 1 base from J, with 19 bases between. The CDR3 is 17 amino acids. The CDR3 here is CASSDIPGSGSYNEQFF. The CDR3 DNA is TGTGCCAGTAGCGATATCCCTGGGTCCGGATCCTACAATGAGCAGTTCTTC. Drawing the rest from reference TRBV19 and TRBJ2-1, the complete variable domain is DGGITQSPKYLFRKEGQNVTLSCEQNLNHDAMYWYRQDPGQGLRLIYYSQIVNDFQKGDIAEGYSVSREKKESFPLTVTSAQKNPTAFYLCASSDIPGSGSYNEQFFGPGTRLTVL.